The 30 T cell receptor beta chains in this list originate from one sample, sequenced in a study of OX40 agonist ivuxolimab in advanced cancers. Here immunoSEQ multiplex PCR was the method, and the copy in TCRdb shows in-frame clones only, minus some. Among about 50,000 clones listed, about 93% were seen once. This sample comprised CD4+ or CD8+ T cells sorted from blood, obtained in a trial of the OX40 agonist ivuxolimab. The receptors originated from an adult with an advanced solid tumor such as melanoma, head and neck, liver or kidney cancer.

This clone was seen only once. The rearrangement uses TRBV30 and TRBJ2-5; possible D gene TRBD1, 6 bases. This CDR3 contains 15 residues. The V and J ends lost 0 bases and 4 bases respectively, with 15 bases between them. The germline gives CDR1 GTSNPN, CDR2 SVGIG (reference sequence). The CDR3 DNA reads as TGTGCCTGGAGTGTACCCCAGCAGGGGATAGAGACCCAGTACTTC. It encodes CAWSVPQQGIETQYF.

The chain recombines TRBV7-8 with TRBJ2-1; D remains unclear. The CDR3 extends over 13 amino acids. In germline, CDR1 is SGHVS, CDR2 FQNEAQ. Trimming stripped 4 bases from V and 4 bases from J, with 8 bases between. This CDR3 is CASSYYKYNEQFF. In nucleotides, the CDR3 is TGTGCCAGCAGCTATTACAAATACAATGAGCAGTTCTTC.

The count of this clone is one. The rearrangement uses TRBV28 and TRBJ2-2; 7 bases are shared with TRBD1. Germline loops: CDR1 MDHEN, CDR2 SYDVKM. The CDR3 loop spans 18 amino acids. With 4 bases clipped from V and 1 base from J, the junction kept 12 bases outside the gene matches. CDR3 nucleotide sequence: TGTGCCAGCAGTTCCCTGACAGGGTATGAGGAGAACACCGGGGAGCTGTTTTTT. Protein product: CASSSLTGYEENTGELFF. Supplemented by reference TRBV28 and TRBJ2-2, the full variable domain reads DVKVTQSSRYLVKRTGEKVFLECVQDMDHENMFWYRQDPGLGLRLIYFSYDVKMKEKGDIPEGYSVSREKKERFSLILESASTNQTSMYLCASSSLTGYEENTGELFFGEGSRLTVL.

This clone was seen just once. This chain uses TRBV27 with TRBJ1-1, with 7 bases aligning to TRBD1. CDR1 and CDR2 from the germline V gene are MNHEY and SMNVEV (reference sequence). CDR3 size: 15 residues. Losses at the gene ends were 2 bases for V and 1 base for J; bases not matched to a gene: 4. The CDR3 region is CASSLTWTGNTEAFF. In DNA, the CDR3 is TGTGCCAGCAGTTTAACCTGGACAGGGAACACTGAAGCTTTCTTT.

The chain joins TRBV28 to TRBJ1-2, with a tentative D call TRBD1 (6 bases). CDR3 length: 12 residues. Germline V lookup: CDR1 MDHEN, CDR2 SYDVKM. The ends were cut back, 7 bases at V and 6 bases at J, with 12 bases in the middle. CDR3 sequence reads: CASNWQGNGYTF. The CDR3, as DNA: TGTGCCAGCAATTGGCAGGGGAATGGCTACACCTTC.

V usage is TRBV27 and J usage is TRBJ2-7, with 9 bases lining up with TRBD1. CDR1 is MNHEY, CDR2 SMNVEV, per germline (reference sequence). After removal of 4 bases from V and 5 bases from J, the junction contained 6 bases not matched to a gene. The CDR3 length is 14 residues. The CDR3 spells CASSWTGVVDEQYF. The CDR3 coding sequence is TGTGCCAGCAGTTGGACAGGGGTCGTCGACGAGCAGTACTTC.

The CDR3 region is CASSLGRGGIEKLFF. In DNA form, the CDR3 reads TGTGCCAGCAGCTTGGGGAGGGGGGGAATCGAAAAACTGTTTTTT. The gene calls are TRBV5-4 and TRBJ1-4, with D perhaps TRBD1 (6 bases). Deletions cut 0 bases from V and 8 bases from J, with 14 bases between. Looked up from germline, CDR1 is SGHNT and CDR2 is YYREEE (reference sequence). The CDR3 runs 15 residues.

The chain employs TRBV7-3 and TRBJ1-1, with 8 nucleotides matching TRBD1. The V gene end was trimmed by 6 bases and the J gene end by 6 bases; junction bases not matched to a gene: 6. In germline, CDR1 is SGHTA, CDR2 FQGTGA. The CDR3 runs to 13 residues. The CDR3 bases are TGTGCCAGCAGAAAAGACAGGGGCGCTGAAGCTTTCTTT. It translates to CASRKDRGAEAFF.

This clone turned up a few times. V gene TRBV14 combines with J gene TRBJ2-6; tentative D call: TRBD2 (5 bases). V was cut by 1 base and J by 3 bases, with 10 bases left in between. The CDR3 is 16 residues long. Germline loops: CDR1 SGHDN, CDR2 FVKESK. CDR3 loop: CASSQVRGLGANVLTF. CDR3 sequence (DNA): TGTGCCAGCAGCCAAGTCCGAGGGCTTGGGGCCAACGTCCTGACTTTC. Full variable domain (missing parts from reference TRBV14 and TRBJ2-6): EAGVTQFPSHSVIEKGQTVTLRCDPISGHDNLYWYRRVMGKEIKFLLHFVKESKQDESGMPNNRFLAERTGGTYSTLKVQPAELEDSGVYFCASSQVRGLGANVLTFGAGSRLTVL.

The gene calls are TRBV9 and TRBJ2-1, with 11 positions matching TRBD2. The CDR3 is 16 residues long. Germline CDR1 reads SGDLS; CDR2 reads YYNGEE. V was pared by 4 bases and J by 7 bases, with 10 bases of the junction left unmatched. The CDR3 DNA is TGTGCCAGCAGCCCCGAAGGGGCTAGCGGGAGGAATGAGCAGTTCTTC. Translating gives CASSPEGASGRNEQFF.

The chain links TRBV4-3 to TRBJ2-1; maybe TRBD2 (5 bases). Trimming removed 0 bases from V and 5 bases from J, with 14 bases in between. Germline-derived CDR1 and CDR2 are LGHNA and YSLEER. The CDR3 is 16 residues long. CDR3 loop: CASSQEGWTGDNEQFF. The CDR3 DNA reads TGCGCCAGCAGCCAAGAAGGGTGGACTGGGGACAATGAGCAGTTCTTC.

V gene TRBV11-2 combines with J gene TRBJ2-7; D gene ambiguous. The V and J ends lost 4 bases and 4 bases respectively, with 8 bases between them. CDR3 length: 12 residues. Germline lookup yields CDR1 SGHAT and CDR2 FQNNGV. The DNA of the CDR3 is TGTGCCAGCAGCTCTGCTAGTTACGAGCAGTACTTC. Translation gives CASSSASYEQYF.

This clone was found once. The V call is TRBV9, the J call TRBJ2-3; unclear D gene. This CDR3 comprises 13 residues. V was shortened by 4 bases and J by 4 bases, with 10 bases between the two germline ends. Germline values: CDR1 SGDLS, CDR2 YYNGEE. The CDR3 DNA sequence: TGTGCCAGCAGCTTAAGGGTGGCAGATACGCAGTATTTT. As protein: CASSLRVADTQYF.

The genes are TRBV28 and TRBJ1-5; D call uncertain. The V gene's germline CDR1 is MDHEN and CDR2 SYDVKM. The CDR3 spans 15 residues. The V end was cut by 1 base, the J end by 0 bases, with 7 bases between. This CDR3 is CASSLFRDSNQPQHF. For the CDR3, the DNA is TGTGCCAGCAGTTTATTTAGGGATAGCAATCAGCCCCAGCATTTT.

The chain links TRBV7-2 to TRBJ2-7, with 13 positions matching TRBD2. The J segment lost 0 bases and the V segment lost 5 bases, leaving 4 bases of the junction unmatched. CDR3 length: 16 amino acids. CDR1 SGHTA and CDR2 FQGNSA come from the germline V gene. CDR3 sequence (DNA): TGTGCCAGCAGCCCGGGACTAGCGGGGTCCTCCTACGAGCAGTACTTC. The encoded protein is CASSPGLAGSSYEQYF. Filled out from reference TRBV7-2 and TRBJ2-7, the complete variable domain reads GAGVSQSPSNKVTEKGKDVELRCDPISGHTALYWYRQSLGQGLEFLIYFQGNSAPDKSGLPSDRFSAERTGGSVSTLTIQRTQQEDSAVYLCASSPGLAGSSYEQYFGPGTRLTVT.

This chain joins TRBV7-9 and TRBJ1-3; D uncertain. V was cut by 1 base and J by 2 bases, with 9 bases left in between. CDR1 and CDR2 from the germline V gene are SEHNR and FQNEAQ (reference sequence). This CDR3 spans 15 amino acids. This CDR3 is CASSLGGSAGNTIYF. The CDR3 DNA is TGTGCCAGCAGCTTAGGAGGGTCTGCTGGAAACACCATATATTTT.

Of note for this clone: Compared with germline, one end of the junction differs, possibly owing to a read error. The chain recombines TRBV28 with TRBJ2-3; 8 bases are a match to TRBD2. The CDR3 contains 15 residues. Germline-derived CDR1 and CDR2 are MDHEN and SYDVKM. The CDR3 spells CTSSGRREAGDTQYF. The CDR3 DNA follows: TGTACCAGCAGTGGGAGGCGGGAGGCCGGAGATACGCAGTATTTT.

The gene calls are TRBV10-1 and TRBJ2-5; maybe TRBD2 (5 bases). Germline CDR1 and CDR2: WNHNN and SYGVQD (reference sequence). V gave up 4 bases and J gave up 3 bases, with 15 bases separating them. This CDR3 spans 15 amino acids. The chain's CDR3 is CASSGGDVGEETQYF. The CDR3 DNA sequence: TGCGCCAGCAGTGGGGGAGACGTAGGAGAAGAGACCCAGTACTTC.

The chain employs TRBV28 and TRBJ2-1; maybe TRBD2 (6 bases). The germline V gene encodes CDR1 MDHEN and CDR2 SYDVKM. V lost 5 bases, J lost 7 bases, and 15 bases lay in between. This CDR3 is built from 14 residues. The CDR3 loop is CASSPPREQNEQFF. As DNA, the CDR3 is TGTGCCAGCAGTCCCCCTCGGGAGCAAAATGAGCAGTTCTTC.

The rearrangement joins TRBV28 to TRBJ2-2; TRBD1 is a possible D gene (5 bases). V was clipped by 3 bases and J by 5 bases, with 13 bases between them. CDR3 length equals 15 residues. Germline lookup yields CDR1 MDHEN and CDR2 SYDVKM. DNA for the CDR3: TGTGCCAGCAGTTTTAGGGGCAGGTGGACCGGGGAGCTGTTTTTT. This sequence encodes CASSFRGRWTGELFF.

The chain has TRBV11-2 and TRBJ2-7; TRBD1 aligns across 9 bases. Germline-derived CDR1 and CDR2 are SGHAT and FQNNGV. V lost 5 bases and J lost 0; bases outside the gene matches: 14. The CDR3 has 18 residues. As DNA, the CDR3 is TGTGCCAGCAGCGCGATCGTTATACAGGGGGCCAGCTCCTACGAGCAGTACTTC. It encodes CASSAIVIQGASSYEQYF.

The chain joins TRBV7-3 to TRBJ2-6; 7 bases are shared with TRBD1. V was pared by 5 bases and J by 1 base, with 5 bases of the junction left unmatched. Germline lookup yields CDR1 SGHTA and CDR2 FQGTGA. The CDR3 loop spans 16 amino acids. CDR3 bases: TGTGCCAGCAGCCGAATCAGGGGGTCTGGGGCCAACGTCCTGACTTTC. Translated: CASSRIRGSGANVLTF.

This clone showed up just a few times. The chain joins TRBV4-1 to TRBJ1-2; D not certain. The germline CDR1 and CDR2 sequences are MGHRA and YSYEKL. V was pared by 1 base and J by 0 bases, with 12 bases between. This CDR3 comprises 16 residues. The CDR3, as DNA: TGCGCCAGCAGCCAAGGAGCCGGGTTAGCTAACTATGGCTACACCTTC. Protein: CASSQGAGLANYGYTF.

The CDR3 protein is CASSLSEDSNQPQHF. CDR3 bases: TGTGCCAGCAGCTTATCAGAGGATAGCAATCAGCCCCAGCATTTT. This chain joins TRBV7-2 and TRBJ1-5; D gene ambiguous. The germline V gene encodes CDR1 SGHTA and CDR2 FQGNSA. The V end lost 2 bases, the J end lost 0 bases, and 8 bases lay between the germline ends. CDR3 length equals 15 residues. Full variable domain (remainder filled in from reference TRBV7-2 and TRBJ1-5): GAGVSQSPSNKVTEKGKDVELRCDPISGHTALYWYRQSLGQGLEFLIYFQGNSAPDKSGLPSDRFSAERTGGSVSTLTIQRTQQEDSAVYLCASSLSEDSNQPQHFGDGTRLSIL.

This sequence joins TRBV10-3 and TRBJ1-2; 7 bases are a match to TRBD1. This CDR3 is 14 amino acids long. The ends lost 4 bases at V and 6 bases at J; junction bases unmatched: 8. Germline CDR1 reads ENHRY; CDR2 reads SYGVKD. The CDR3 is CAISGDRDLDGYTF. CDR3 nucleotides: TGTGCCATCAGTGGTGACAGGGACCTCGATGGCTACACCTTC.

The chain joins TRBV6-4 to TRBJ2-3; 8 nucleotides line up with TRBD2. Unmatched junction bases numbered 3, after V lost 3 bases and J lost 4 bases. CDR3 size: 14 residues. CDR1 is MRHNA and CDR2 is SNTAGT in the germline V gene. The CDR3 DNA reads as TGTGCCAGCAGTGAGGGAGCGGGAGCAGATACGCAGTATTTT. Amino acids: CASSEGAGADTQYF.

This clone appeared a single time. The chain is built from TRBV27 and TRBJ2-3, with D possibly being TRBD1 (6 bases). Trimming pared 7 bases from V and 4 bases from J, leaving 15 bases between. Germline values: CDR1 MNHEY, CDR2 SMNVEV (reference sequence). The CDR3 is 14 residues long. CDR3 residues: CASTLRGSADTQYF. CDR3 in DNA: TGTGCCAGCACTCTCAGGGGTTCCGCAGATACGCAGTATTTT.

The chain carries TRBV28 and TRBJ2-1; 9 bases fit TRBD1. This CDR3 contains 13 residues. V lost 10 bases, J lost 4 bases, and 5 bases stayed unmatched. Germline V gives CDR1 MDHEN, CDR2 SYDVKM. Written as DNA, the CDR3 is TGTGCCATAACCGGGACAGGGTACAATGAGCAGTTCTTC. Amino acids: CAITGTGYNEQFF.

This chain links TRBV30 with TRBJ2-7; D remains ambiguous. The CDR3 sequence is 11 residues long. Germline CDR1 and CDR2: GTSNPN and SVGIG (reference sequence). Trimming stripped 0 bases from V and 6 bases from J, with 6 bases between. CDR3 DNA sequence: TGTGCCTGGAGTGTAGCAGGCGAGCAGTACTTC. This encodes CAWSVAGEQYF.

The V gene is TRBV28, the J gene TRBJ2-7; D may be TRBD2 (6 bases). V gave up 7 bases and J gave up 3 bases, with 13 bases separating them. The CDR3 contains 13 residues. The germline V gene has CDR1 MDHEN and CDR2 SYDVKM. In DNA form, the CDR3 reads TGTGCCAGCATCAGGACTAACAACTACGAGCAGTACTTC. Protein: CASIRTNNYEQYF.